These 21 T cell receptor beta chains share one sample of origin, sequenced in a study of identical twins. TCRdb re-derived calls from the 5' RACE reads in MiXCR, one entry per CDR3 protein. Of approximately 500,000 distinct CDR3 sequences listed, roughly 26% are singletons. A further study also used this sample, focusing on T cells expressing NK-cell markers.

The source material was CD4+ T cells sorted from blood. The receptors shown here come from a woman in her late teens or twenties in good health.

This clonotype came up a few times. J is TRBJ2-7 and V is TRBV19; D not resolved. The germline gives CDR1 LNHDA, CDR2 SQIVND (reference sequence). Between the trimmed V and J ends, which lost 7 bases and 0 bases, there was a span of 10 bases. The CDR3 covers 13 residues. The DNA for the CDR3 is TGTGCCAGTAAAGGCGGAAACTCCTACGAGCAGTACTTC. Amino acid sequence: CASKGGNSYEQYF.

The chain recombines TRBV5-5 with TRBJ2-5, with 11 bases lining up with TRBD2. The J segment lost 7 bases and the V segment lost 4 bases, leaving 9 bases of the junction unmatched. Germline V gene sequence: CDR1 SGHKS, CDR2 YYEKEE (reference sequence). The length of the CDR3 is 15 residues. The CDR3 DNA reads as TGTGCCAGCAGCACACTAGCGGGGGACGGGATGACCCAGTACTTC. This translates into CASSTLAGDGMTQYF.

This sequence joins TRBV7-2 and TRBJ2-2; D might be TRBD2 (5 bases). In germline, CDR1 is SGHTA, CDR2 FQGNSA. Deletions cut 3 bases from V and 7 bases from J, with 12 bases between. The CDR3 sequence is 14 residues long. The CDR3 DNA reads TGTGCCAGCAGCTTCGAGAGGGTGGGCGGGGAGCTGTTTTTT. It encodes CASSFERVGGELFF.

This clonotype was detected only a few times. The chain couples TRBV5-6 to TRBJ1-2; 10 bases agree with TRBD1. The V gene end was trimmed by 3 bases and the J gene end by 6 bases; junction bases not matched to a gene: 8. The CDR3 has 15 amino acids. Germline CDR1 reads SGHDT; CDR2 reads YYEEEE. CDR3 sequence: CASSSAGTGDHGYTF. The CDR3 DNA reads TGTGCCAGCAGCTCCGCCGGGACAGGGGACCATGGCTACACCTTC.

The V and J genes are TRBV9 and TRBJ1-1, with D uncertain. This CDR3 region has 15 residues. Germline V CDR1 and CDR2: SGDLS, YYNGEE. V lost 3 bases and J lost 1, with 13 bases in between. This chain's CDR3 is CASSASEGANTEAFF. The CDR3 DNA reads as TGTGCCAGCAGCGCTTCGGAAGGAGCGAACACTGAAGCTTTCTTT.

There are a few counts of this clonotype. CDR3 in DNA: TGTGCCAGCAGCGCCGGACTAGCGGGAGAGACCCAGTACTTC. It translates to CASSAGLAGETQYF. The chain carries TRBV9 and TRBJ2-5; 11 bases map to TRBD2. The CDR3 loop spans 14 amino acids. The trim removed 3 bases at V and 4 bases at J, leaving 2 bases unmatched. Germline CDR1 reads SGDLS; CDR2 reads YYNGEE.

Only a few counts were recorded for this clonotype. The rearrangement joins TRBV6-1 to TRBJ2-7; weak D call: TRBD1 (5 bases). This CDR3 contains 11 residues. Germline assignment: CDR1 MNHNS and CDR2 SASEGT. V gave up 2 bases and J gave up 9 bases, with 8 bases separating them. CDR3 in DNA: TGTGCCAGCAGTGAACCAGGGCCGCAGTACTTC. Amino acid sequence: CASSEPGPQYF.

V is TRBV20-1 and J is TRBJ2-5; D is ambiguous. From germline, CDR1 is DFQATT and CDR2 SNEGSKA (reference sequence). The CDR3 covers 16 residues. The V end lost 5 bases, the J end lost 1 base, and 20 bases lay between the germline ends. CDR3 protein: CSAFSPSGPTQETQYF. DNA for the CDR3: TGCAGTGCTTTTTCCCCTTCAGGACCGACCCAAGAGACCCAGTACTTC.

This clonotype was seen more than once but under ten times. The DNA for the CDR3 is TGTGCCAGCAGTGTACGGGGGGAGCAGTACTTC. Its protein is CASSVRGEQYF. The rearrangement joins TRBV12-3 or TRBV12-4 to TRBJ2-7; perhaps TRBD2 as D (6 bases). Trimming pared 5 bases from V and 7 bases from J, leaving 9 bases between. The CDR3 has 11 residues.

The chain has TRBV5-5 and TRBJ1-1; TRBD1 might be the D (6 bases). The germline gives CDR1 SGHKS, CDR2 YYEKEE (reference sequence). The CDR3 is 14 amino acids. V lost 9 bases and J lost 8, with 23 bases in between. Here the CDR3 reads CATSPVGGQVEAFF. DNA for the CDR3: TGTGCCACCTCTCCTGTTGGGGGGCAGGTGGAAGCTTTCTTT.

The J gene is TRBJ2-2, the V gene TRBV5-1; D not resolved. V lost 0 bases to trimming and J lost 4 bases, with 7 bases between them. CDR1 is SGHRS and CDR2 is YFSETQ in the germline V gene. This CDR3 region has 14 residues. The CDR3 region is CASSLGTPTGELFF. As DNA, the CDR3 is TGCGCCAGCAGCTTGGGGACCCCCACCGGGGAGCTGTTTTTT.

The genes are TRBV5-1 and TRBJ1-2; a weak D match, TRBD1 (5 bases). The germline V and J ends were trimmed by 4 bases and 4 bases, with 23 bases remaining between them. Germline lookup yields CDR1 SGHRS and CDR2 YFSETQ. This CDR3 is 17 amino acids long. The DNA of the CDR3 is TGCGCCAGCAGCCCGACCGTACGGGGCGACACCCCCTATGGCTACACCTTC. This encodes CASSPTVRGDTPYGYTF.

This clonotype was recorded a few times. The CDR3 loop is CATRGGELFF. CDR3 coding DNA: TGTGCCACTCGGGGCGGGGAGCTGTTTTTT. This chain connects TRBV7-9 to TRBJ2-2, with D possibly matching TRBD2 (5 bases). Trimming took 10 bases from V and 7 from J, leaving 7 bases between them. Germline CDR1 is SEHNR and CDR2 is FQNEAQ (reference sequence). The CDR3 is 10 amino acids.

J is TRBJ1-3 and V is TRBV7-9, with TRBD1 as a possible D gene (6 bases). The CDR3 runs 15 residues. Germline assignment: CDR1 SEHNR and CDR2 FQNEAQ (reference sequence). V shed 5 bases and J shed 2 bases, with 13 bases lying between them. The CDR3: CASSPTAGAGNTIYF. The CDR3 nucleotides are TGTGCCAGCAGCCCCACCGCAGGGGCTGGAAACACCATATATTTT.

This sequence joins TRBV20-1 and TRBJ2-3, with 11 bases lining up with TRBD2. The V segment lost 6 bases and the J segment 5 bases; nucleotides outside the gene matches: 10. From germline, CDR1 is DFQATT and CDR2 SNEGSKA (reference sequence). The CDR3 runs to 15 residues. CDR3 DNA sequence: TGCAGTGCGCCCCTAGCGGGAGGTTGGGAAGATACGCAGTATTTT. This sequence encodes CSAPLAGGWEDTQYF.

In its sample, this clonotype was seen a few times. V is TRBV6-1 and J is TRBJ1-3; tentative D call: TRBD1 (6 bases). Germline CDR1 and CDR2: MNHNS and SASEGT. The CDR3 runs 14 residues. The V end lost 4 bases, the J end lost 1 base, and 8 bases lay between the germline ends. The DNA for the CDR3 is TGTGCCAGCAGTGCTACAGGGTCTGGAAACACCATATATTTT. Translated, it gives CASSATGSGNTIYF.

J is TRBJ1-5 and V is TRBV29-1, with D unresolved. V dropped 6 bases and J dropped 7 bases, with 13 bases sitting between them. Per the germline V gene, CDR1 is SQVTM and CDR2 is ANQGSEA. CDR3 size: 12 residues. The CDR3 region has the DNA TGCAGCGTGCGCCAGGTAGGCCAGCCCCAGCATTTT. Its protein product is CSVRQVGQPQHF.

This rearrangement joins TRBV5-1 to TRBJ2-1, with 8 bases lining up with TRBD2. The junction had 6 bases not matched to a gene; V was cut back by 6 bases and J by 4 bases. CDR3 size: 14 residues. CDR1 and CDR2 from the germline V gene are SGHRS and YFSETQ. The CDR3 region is CASTRGGPYNEQFF. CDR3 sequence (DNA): TGCGCCAGCACCCGGGGGGGGCCATACAATGAGCAGTTCTTC. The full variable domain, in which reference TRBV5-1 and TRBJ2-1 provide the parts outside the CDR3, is KAGVTQTPRYLIKTRGQQVTLSCSPISGHRSVSWYQQTPGQGLQFLFEYFSETQRNKGNFPGRFSGRQFSNSRSEMNVSTLELGDSALYLCASTRGGPYNEQFFGPGTRLTVL.

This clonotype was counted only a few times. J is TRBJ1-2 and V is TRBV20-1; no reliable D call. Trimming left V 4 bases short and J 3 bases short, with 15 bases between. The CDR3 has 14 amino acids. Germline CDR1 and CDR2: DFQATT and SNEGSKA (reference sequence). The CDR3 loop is CSAKGRVTDYGYTF. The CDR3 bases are TGCAGTGCTAAAGGACGCGTAACCGACTATGGCTACACCTTC.

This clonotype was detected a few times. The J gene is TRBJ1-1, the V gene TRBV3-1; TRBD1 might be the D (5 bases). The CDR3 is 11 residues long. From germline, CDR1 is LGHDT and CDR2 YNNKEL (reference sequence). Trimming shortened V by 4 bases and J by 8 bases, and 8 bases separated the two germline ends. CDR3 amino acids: CASSLRDEAFF. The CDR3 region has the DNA TGTGCCAGCAGCCTCCGGGACGAAGCTTTCTTT.

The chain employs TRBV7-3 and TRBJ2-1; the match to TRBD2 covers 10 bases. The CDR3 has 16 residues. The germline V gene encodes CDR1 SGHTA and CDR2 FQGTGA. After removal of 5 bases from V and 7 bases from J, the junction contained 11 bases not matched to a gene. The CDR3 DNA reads TGTGCCAGCAGCACACGACCTACTAGCGGGGTGAATGAGCAGTTCTTC. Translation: CASSTRPTSGVNEQFF.